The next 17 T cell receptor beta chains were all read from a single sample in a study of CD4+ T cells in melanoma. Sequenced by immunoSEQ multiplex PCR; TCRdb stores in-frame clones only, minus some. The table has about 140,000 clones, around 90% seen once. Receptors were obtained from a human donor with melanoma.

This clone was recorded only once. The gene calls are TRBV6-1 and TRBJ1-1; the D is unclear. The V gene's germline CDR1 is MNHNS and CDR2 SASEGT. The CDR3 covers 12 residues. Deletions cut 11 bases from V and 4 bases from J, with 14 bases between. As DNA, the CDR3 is TGTGCCTGCAAGGTGGGTGGCACTGAAGCTTTCTTT. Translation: CACKVGGTEAFF.

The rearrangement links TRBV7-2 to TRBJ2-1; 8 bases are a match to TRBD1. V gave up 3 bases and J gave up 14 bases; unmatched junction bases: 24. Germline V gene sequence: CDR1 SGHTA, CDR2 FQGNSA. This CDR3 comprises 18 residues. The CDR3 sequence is CASSLVTSHRTGTVSKFF. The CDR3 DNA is TGTGCCAGCAGCTTGGTCACCTCCCATCGGACAGGGACCGTCTCCAAGTTCTTC. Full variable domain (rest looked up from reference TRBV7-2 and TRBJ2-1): GAGVSQSPSNKVTEKGKDVELRCDPISGHTALYWYRQSLGQGLEFLIYFQGNSAPDKSGLPSDRFSAERTGGSVSTLTIQRTQQEDSAVYLCASSLVTSHRTGTVSKFFGPGTRLTVL.

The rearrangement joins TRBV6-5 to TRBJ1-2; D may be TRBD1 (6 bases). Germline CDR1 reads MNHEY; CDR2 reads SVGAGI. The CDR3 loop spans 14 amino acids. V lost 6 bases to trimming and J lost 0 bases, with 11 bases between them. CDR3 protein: CASRWTDTNYGYTF. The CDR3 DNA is TGTGCCAGCAGATGGACAGACACTAACTATGGCTACACCTTC.

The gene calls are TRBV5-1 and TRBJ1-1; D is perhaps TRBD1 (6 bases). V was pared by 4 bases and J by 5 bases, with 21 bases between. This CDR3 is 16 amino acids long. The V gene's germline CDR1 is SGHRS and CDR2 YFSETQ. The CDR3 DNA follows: TGCGCCAGCAGCCGGGACGCAGACAGGCTCGTGACTGAAGCTTTCTTT. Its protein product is CASSRDADRLVTEAFF.

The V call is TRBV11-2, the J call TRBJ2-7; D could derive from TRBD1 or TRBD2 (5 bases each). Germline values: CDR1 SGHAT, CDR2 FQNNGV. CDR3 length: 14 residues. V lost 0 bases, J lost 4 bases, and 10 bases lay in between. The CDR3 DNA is TGTGCCAGCAGCTTAGATCCTGGGGGTTACGAGCAGTACTTC. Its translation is CASSLDPGGYEQYF.

CDR3 nucleotides: TGTGCCAGCCAGACGGGGAACACTGAAGCTTTCTTT. Protein sequence: CASQTGNTEAFF. The chain links TRBV19 to TRBJ1-1; D is undetermined. Trimming shortened V by 9 bases and J by 1 base, and 9 bases separated the two germline ends. The CDR3 has 12 amino acids. Germline values: CDR1 LNHDA, CDR2 SQIVND (reference sequence).

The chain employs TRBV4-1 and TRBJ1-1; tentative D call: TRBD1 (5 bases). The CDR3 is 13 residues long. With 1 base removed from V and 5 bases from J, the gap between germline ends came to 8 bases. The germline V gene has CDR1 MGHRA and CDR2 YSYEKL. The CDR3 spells CASSQAGRTEAFF. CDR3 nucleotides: TGCGCCAGCAGCCAAGCAGGGCGGACTGAAGCTTTCTTT.

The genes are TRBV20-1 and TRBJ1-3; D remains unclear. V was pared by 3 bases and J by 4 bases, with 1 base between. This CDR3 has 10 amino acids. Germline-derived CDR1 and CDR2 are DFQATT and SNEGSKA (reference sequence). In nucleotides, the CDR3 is TGCAGTGCTAGGGGAAACACCATATATTTT. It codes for CSARGNTIYF.

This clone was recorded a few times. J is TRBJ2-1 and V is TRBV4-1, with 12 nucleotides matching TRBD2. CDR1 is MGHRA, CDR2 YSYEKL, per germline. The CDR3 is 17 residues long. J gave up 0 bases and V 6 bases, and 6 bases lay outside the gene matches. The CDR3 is CASRRLAGESSYNEQFF. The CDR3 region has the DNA TGCGCCAGCAGACGACTAGCGGGGGAGAGCTCCTACAATGAGCAGTTCTTC.

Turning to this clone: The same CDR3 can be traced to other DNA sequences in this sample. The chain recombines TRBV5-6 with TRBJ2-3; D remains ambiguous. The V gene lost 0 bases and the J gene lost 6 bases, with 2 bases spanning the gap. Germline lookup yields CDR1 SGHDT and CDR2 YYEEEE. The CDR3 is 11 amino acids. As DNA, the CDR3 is TGTGCCAGCAGCTTGGGGGATACGCAGTATTTT. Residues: CASSLGDTQYF. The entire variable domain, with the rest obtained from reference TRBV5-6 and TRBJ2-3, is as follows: DAGVTQSPTHLIKTRGQQVTLRCSPKSGHDTVSWYQQALGQGPQFIFQYYEEEERQRGNFPDRFSGHQFPNYSSELNVNALLLGDSALYLCASSLGDTQYFGPGTRLTVL.

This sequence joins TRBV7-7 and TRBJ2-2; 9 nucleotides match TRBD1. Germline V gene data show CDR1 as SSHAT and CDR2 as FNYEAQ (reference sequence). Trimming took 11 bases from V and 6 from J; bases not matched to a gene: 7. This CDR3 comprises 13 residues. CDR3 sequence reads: CACGTGSPGELFF. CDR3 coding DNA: TGTGCCTGCGGGACAGGGTCTCCCGGGGAGCTGTTTTTT.

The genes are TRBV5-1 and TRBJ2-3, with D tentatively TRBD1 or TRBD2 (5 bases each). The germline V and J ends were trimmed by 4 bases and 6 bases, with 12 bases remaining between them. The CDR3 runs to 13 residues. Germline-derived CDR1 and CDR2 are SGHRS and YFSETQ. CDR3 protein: CASSGDLLDTQYF. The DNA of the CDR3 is TGCGCCAGCAGCGGGGACCTTTTGGATACGCAGTATTTT.

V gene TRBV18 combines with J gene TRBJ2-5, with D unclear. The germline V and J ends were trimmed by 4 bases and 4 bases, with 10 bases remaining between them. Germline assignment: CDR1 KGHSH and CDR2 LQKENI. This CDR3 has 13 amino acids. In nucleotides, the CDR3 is TGTGCCAGCTCACTGGGCCTGGGAGAGACCCAGTACTTC. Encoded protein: CASSLGLGETQYF.

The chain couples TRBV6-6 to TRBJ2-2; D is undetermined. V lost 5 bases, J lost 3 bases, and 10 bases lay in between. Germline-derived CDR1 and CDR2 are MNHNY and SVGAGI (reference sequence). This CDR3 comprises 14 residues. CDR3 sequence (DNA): TGTGCCAGCAGTGGGCAGCTCGACACCGGGGAGCTGTTTTTT. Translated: CASSGQLDTGELFF.

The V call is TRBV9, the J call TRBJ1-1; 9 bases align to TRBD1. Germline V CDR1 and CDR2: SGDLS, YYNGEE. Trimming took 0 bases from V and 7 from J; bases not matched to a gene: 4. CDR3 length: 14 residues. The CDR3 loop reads CASSVGGQGFEAFF. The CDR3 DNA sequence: TGTGCCAGCAGCGTAGGGGGACAGGGCTTTGAAGCTTTCTTT.

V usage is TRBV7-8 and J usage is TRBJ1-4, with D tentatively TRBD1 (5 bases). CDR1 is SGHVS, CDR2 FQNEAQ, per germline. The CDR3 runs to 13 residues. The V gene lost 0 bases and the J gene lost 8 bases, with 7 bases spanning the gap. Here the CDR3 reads CASSLAGGEKLFF. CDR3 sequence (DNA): TGTGCCAGCAGCTTAGCGGGGGGGGAAAAACTGTTTTTT.

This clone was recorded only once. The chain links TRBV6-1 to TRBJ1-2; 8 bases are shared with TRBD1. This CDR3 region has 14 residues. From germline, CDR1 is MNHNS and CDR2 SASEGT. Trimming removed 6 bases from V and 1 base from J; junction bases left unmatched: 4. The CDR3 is CASRGDRINYGYTF. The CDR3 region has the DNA TGTGCCAGCAGGGGGGACAGGATTAACTATGGCTACACCTTC.